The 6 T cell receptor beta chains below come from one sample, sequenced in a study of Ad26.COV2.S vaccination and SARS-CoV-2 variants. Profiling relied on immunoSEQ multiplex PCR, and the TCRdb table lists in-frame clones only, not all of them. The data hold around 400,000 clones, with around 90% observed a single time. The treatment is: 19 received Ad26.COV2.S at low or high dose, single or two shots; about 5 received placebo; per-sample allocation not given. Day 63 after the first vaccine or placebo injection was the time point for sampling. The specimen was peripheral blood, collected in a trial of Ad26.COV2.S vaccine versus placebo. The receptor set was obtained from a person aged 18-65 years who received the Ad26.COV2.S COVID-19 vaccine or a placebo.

This CDR3 is CASSQSPQGGRFF. CDR3 DNA sequence: TGTGCCAGCAGCCAAAGTCCACAGGGGGGTAGGTTCTTC. The chain combines TRBV3-1 (or the pseudogene TRBV3-2) with TRBJ2-1, with TRBD1 matching 8 bases. J gave up 15 bases and V 2 bases, and 9 bases lay outside the gene matches. CDR1 is LGHDT and CDR2 is YNNKEL in the germline V gene (reference sequence). The CDR3 extends over 13 amino acids.

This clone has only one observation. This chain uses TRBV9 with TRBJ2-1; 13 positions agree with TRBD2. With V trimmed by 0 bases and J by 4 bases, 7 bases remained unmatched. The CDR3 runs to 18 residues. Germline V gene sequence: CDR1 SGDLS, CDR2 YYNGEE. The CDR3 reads CASSVGTSGRAKYNEQFF. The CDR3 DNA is TGTGCCAGCAGCGTAGGTACTAGCGGGAGGGCAAAGTACAATGAGCAGTTCTTC.

As DNA, the CDR3 is TGTGCCAGCAGCCAATCGACAACTAGCGGGAGCTACAATGAGCAGTTCTTC. Its translation is CASSQSTTSGSYNEQFF. V gene TRBV3-1 (or the pseudogene TRBV3-2) combines with J gene TRBJ2-1; the match to TRBD2 covers 11 bases. Germline V CDR1 and CDR2: LGHDT, YNNKEL (reference sequence). The CDR3 runs to 17 residues. Trimming removed 2 bases from V and 3 bases from J; junction bases left unmatched: 6.

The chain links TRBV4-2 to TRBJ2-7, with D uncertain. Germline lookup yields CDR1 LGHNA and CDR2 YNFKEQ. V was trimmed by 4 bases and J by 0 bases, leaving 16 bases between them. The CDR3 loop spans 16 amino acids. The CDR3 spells CASSPAGPTASYEQYF. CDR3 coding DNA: TGTGCCAGCAGCCCCGCCGGACCGACCGCCTCCTACGAGCAGTACTTC.

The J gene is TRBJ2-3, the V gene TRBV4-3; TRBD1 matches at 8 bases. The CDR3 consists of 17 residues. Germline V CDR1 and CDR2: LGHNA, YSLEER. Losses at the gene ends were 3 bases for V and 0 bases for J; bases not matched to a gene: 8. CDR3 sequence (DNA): TGCGCCAGCAGCCAGACAGGGGTCTCAATTAGCACAGATACGCAGTATTTT. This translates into CASSQTGVSISTDTQYF.

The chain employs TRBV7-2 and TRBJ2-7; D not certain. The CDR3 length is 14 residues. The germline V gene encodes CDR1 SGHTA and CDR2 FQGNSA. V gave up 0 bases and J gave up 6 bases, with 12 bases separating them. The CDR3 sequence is CASSLAIGQREQYF. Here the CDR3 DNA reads TGTGCCAGCAGCTTAGCGATTGGGCAACGCGAGCAGTACTTC.